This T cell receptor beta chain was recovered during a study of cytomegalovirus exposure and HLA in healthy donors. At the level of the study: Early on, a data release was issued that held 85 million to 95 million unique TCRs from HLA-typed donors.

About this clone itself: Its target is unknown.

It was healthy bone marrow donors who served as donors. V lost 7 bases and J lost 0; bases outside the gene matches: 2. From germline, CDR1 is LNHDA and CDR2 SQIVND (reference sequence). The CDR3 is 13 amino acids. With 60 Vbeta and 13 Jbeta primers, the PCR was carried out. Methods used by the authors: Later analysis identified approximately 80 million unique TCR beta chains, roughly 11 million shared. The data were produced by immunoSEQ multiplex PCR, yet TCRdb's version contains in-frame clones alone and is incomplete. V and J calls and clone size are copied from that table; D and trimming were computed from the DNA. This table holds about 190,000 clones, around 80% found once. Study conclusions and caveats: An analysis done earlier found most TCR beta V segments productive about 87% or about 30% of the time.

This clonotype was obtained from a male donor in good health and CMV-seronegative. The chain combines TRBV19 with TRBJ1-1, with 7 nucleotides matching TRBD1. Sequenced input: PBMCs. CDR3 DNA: TGTGCCAGTACCGACAGGGTGAACACTGAAGCTTTCTTT. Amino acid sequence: CASTDRVNTEAFF.